Presented here are 10 T cell receptor beta chains from one specimen sequenced in a study of cytomegalovirus exposure and HLA in healthy donors. Vbeta (60) and Jbeta (13) primers were used in the PCR. Clones were sequenced by immunoSEQ multiplex PCR, and TCRdb holds only the in-frame ones, with some missing. The sample has around 190,000 clones; roughly 82% are singletons. What was sequenced was PBMCs. The receptors stem from a girl between 2 and 10 years old in good health and CMV-seropositive.

The chain is built from TRBV2 and TRBJ1-2; D gene uncertain. The germline V gene has CDR1 SNHLY and CDR2 FYNNEI. The CDR3 covers 13 residues. The germline V and J ends were trimmed by 7 bases and 8 bases, with 17 bases remaining between them. Written as DNA, the CDR3 is TGTGCCAGCACTAGTGGGAGTAACCGGGGCTACACCTTC. It codes for CASTSGSNRGYTF.

The J gene is TRBJ2-4, the V gene TRBV27; possible D gene TRBD1, 5 bases. CDR3 length: 16 amino acids. CDR1 and CDR2 from the germline V gene are MNHEY and SMNVEV (reference sequence). The V and J ends lost 6 bases and 0 bases respectively, with 15 bases between them. In nucleotides, the CDR3 is TGTGCCAGCAGCCCCCACGACAGACTAGCCAAAAACATTCAGTACTTC. Its translation is CASSPHDRLAKNIQYF.

J is TRBJ2-7 and V is TRBV7-2; 9 bases align to TRBD2. The CDR3 extends over 18 amino acids. Germline lookup yields CDR1 SGHTA and CDR2 FQGNSA. The V gene end was trimmed by 2 bases and the J gene end by 7 bases; junction bases not matched to a gene: 18. The CDR3 is CASSLSGVGGLAVLEQYF. In DNA, the CDR3 is TGTGCCAGCAGCTTATCTGGTGTGGGGGGACTAGCCGTGTTGGAGCAGTACTTC.

The J gene is TRBJ2-7, the V gene TRBV10-3; TRBD1 aligns across 8 bases. The CDR3 is made up of 16 amino acids. CDR1 and CDR2 (germline): ENHRY, SYGVKD. Trimming cost V 6 bases and J 4 bases; bases outside gene matches: 14. The CDR3 spells CAIRDPGGSVGYEQYF. In DNA form, the CDR3 reads TGTGCCATCAGAGACCCAGGGGGCTCTGTTGGGTACGAGCAGTACTTC.

V and J are TRBV6-5 and TRBJ1-5, with D hard to call. V was trimmed by 3 bases and J by 4 bases, leaving 10 bases between them. The CDR3 extends over 14 amino acids. Germline values: CDR1 MNHEY, CDR2 SVGAGI. The CDR3 nucleotides read TGTGCCAGCAGTTATGACCCGGGAAATCAGCCCCAGCATTTT. This translates into CASSYDPGNQPQHF.

The chain joins TRBV4-2 to TRBJ2-3; 9 positions agree with TRBD2. J gave up 3 bases and V 8 bases, and 9 bases lay outside the gene matches. This CDR3 has 15 amino acids. Per germline, CDR1 LGHNA and CDR2 YNFKEQ. DNA of the CDR3: TGTGCCAGCTCCATAGCGGGAGACTGGACAGATACGCAGTATTTT. Translation gives CASSIAGDWTDTQYF.

The chain is built from TRBV19 and TRBJ1-6, with 11 bases identical to TRBD1. Germline assignment: CDR1 LNHDA and CDR2 SQIVND (reference sequence). The CDR3 sequence is 14 residues long. Trimming took 7 bases from V and 10 from J; bases not matched to a gene: 6. As DNA, the CDR3 is TGTGCCAGTACCCTGGACAGGGGGCCATCACCCCTCCACTTT. Translation: CASTLDRGPSPLHF.

This rearrangement joins TRBV6-5 to TRBJ1-1, with a tentative D call TRBD1 (5 bases). V was shortened by 6 bases and J by 7 bases, with 18 bases between the two germline ends. CDR1 and CDR2 (germline): MNHEY, SVGAGI. This CDR3 is 14 amino acids long. Written as DNA, the CDR3 is TGTGCCAGCAGGCGGGGACCGGAGCTTTATGAAGCTTTCTTT. Encoded protein: CASRRGPELYEAFF.

This sequence joins TRBV28 and TRBJ1-1; TRBD1 is a possible D gene (6 bases). The CDR3 has 13 residues. Deletions cut 3 bases from V and 10 bases from J, with 15 bases between. Germline CDR1 is MDHEN and CDR2 is SYDVKM. The CDR3 loop is CASSFPAPGVAFF. The CDR3 nucleotides are TGTGCCAGCAGTTTCCCAGCCCCAGGGGTAGCTTTCTTT.

The rearrangement uses TRBV6-1 and TRBJ1-1; 9 nucleotides match TRBD1. CDR3 length: 14 amino acids. V lost 7 bases to trimming and J lost 4 bases; unmatched junction nucleotides: 7. Looked up from germline, CDR1 is MNHNS and CDR2 is SASEGT. DNA of the CDR3: TGTGCCAGCACTACGGGACAGGGAGGCACTGAAGCTTTCTTT. Translation: CASTTGQGGTEAFF.